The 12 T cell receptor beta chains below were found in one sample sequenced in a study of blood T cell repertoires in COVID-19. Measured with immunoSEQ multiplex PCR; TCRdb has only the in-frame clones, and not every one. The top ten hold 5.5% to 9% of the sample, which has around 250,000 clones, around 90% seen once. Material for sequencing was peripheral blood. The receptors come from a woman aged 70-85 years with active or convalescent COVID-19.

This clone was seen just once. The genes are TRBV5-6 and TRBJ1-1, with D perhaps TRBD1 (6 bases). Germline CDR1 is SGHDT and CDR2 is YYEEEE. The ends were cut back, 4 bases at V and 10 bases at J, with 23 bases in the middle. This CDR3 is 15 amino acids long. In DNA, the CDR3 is TGTGCCAGCAGCACGAGACAGGTAACGGCGAAGAGAGCTTTCTTT. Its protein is CASSTRQVTAKRAFF.

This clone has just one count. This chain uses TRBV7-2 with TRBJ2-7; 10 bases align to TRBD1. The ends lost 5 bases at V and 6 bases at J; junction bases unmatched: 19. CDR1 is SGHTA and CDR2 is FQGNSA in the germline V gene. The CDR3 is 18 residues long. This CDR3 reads CASSQKPIYRDRGGEQYF. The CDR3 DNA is TGTGCCAGCAGCCAAAAACCAATTTACCGGGACAGGGGTGGCGAGCAGTACTTC.

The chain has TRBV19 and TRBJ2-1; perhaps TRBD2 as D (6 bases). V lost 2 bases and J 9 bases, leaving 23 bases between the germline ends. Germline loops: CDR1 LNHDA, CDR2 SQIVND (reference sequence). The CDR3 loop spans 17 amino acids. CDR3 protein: CASSIRRGLIRISEQFF. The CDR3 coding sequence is TGTGCCAGTAGTATAAGGAGGGGCCTAATTAGAATTTCTGAGCAGTTCTTC.

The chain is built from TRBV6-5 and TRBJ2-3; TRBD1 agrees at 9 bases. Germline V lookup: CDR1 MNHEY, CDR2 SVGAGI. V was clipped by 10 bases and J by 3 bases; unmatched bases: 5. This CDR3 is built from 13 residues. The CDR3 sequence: CATGDRVTDTQYF. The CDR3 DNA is TGTGCCACCGGGGACAGGGTAACAGATACGCAGTATTTT.

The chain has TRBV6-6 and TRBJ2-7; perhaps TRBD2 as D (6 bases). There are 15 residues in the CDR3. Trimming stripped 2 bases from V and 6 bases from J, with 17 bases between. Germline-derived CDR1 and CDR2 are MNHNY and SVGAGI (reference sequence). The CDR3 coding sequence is TGTGCCAGCAGTTACCCAACGGGACTCCCCCGCGAGCAGTACTTC. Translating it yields CASSYPTGLPREQYF.

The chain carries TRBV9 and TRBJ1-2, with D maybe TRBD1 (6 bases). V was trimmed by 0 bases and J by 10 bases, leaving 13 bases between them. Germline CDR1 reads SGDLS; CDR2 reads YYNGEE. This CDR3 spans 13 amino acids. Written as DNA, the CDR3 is TGTGCCAGCAGCGTAGTCGAACAGGGTTCCTACACCTTC. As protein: CASSVVEQGSYTF.

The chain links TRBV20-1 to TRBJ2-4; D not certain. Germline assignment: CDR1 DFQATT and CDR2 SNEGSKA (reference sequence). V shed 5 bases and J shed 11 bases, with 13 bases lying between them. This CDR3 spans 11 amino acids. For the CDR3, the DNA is TGCAGTGCTGTGCAAGCTCCCTTTCAGTACTTC. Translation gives CSAVQAPFQYF.

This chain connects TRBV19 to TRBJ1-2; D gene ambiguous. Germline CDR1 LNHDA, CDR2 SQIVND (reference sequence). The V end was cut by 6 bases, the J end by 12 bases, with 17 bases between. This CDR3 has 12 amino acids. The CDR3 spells CASSPSSGGHTF. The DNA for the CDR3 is TGTGCCAGTAGCCCATCCTCTGGTGGGCACACCTTC.

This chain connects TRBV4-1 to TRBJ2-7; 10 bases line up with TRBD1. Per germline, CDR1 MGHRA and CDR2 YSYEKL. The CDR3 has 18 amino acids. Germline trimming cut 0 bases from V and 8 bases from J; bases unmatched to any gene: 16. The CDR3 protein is CASSQDPASGTGVPKQYF. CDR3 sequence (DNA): TGCGCCAGCAGCCAAGATCCTGCCTCCGGGACAGGGGTCCCCAAGCAGTACTTC.

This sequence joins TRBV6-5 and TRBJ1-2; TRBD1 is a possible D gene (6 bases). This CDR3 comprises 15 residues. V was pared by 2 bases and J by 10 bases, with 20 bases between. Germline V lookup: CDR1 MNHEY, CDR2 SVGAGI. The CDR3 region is CASSYGGPQLISYTF. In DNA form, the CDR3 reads TGTGCCAGCAGTTACGGGGGCCCCCAATTAATTTCCTACACCTTC.

The CDR3 nucleotides read TGTGCCAGCAGTGCCGGGACAGGGAGTTCACCCCTCCACTTT. Residues: CASSAGTGSSPLHF. This chain joins TRBV6-2 or TRBV6-3 and TRBJ1-6; 9 positions match TRBD1. V was pared by 5 bases and J by 9 bases, with 5 bases of the junction left unmatched. CDR1 is MNHEY, CDR2 SVGEGT, per germline. The CDR3 is 14 amino acids.

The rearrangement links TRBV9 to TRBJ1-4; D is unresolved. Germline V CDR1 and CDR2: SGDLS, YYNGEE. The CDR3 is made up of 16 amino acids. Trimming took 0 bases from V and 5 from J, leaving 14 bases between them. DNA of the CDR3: TGTGCCAGCAGCGTAGGGGGAGGGAGGAAGAATGAAAAACTGTTTTTT. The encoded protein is CASSVGGGRKNEKLFF.